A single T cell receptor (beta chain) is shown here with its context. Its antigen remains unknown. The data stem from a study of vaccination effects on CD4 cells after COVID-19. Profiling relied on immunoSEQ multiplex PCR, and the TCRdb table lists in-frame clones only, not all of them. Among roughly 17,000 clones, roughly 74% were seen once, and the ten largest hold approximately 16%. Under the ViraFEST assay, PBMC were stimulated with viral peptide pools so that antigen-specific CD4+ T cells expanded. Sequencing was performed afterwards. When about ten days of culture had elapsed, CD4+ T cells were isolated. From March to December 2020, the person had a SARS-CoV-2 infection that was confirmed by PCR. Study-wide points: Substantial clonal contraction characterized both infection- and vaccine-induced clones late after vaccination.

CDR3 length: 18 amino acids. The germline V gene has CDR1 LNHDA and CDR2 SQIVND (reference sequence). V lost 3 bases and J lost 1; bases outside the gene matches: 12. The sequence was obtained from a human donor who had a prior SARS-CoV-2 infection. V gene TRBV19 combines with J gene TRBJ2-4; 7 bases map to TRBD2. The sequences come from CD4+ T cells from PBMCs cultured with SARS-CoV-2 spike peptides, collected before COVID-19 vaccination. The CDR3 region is CASSISVGRGRAKNIQYF. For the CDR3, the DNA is TGTGCCAGTAGTATTTCTGTGGGGCGGGGGAGGGCCAAAAACATTCAGTACTTC.